Described below is a single T cell receptor beta chain sequence and its context. Its target is not known. These data come from a study of OX40 agonist ivuxolimab in advanced cancers. Regarding the study as a whole: Some nonresponders also had low normalized T-cell clonal expansion.

Profiling relied on immunoSEQ multiplex PCR, and the TCRdb table lists in-frame clones only, not all of them. The top ten hold about 26% of the sample, which has 30,000 to 40,000 clones, over 85% seen once. With V trimmed by 0 bases and J by 4 bases, 6 bases remained unmatched. The CDR3 has 15 amino acids. Germline CDR1 is SGDLS and CDR2 is YYNGEE. Blood draws occurred at baseline, cycle 4 day 1, and cycle 7 day 1. Sample: CD4+ or CD8+ T cells sorted from blood, taken in a trial of the OX40 agonist ivuxolimab. The source is an adult with an advanced solid tumor such as melanoma, head and neck, liver or kidney cancer. V and J are TRBV9 and TRBJ2-7; 8 nucleotides align to TRBD2. This CDR3 reads CASSVAPGGPYEQYF. Here the CDR3 DNA reads TGTGCCAGCAGCGTAGCTCCGGGAGGGCCTTACGAGCAGTACTTC.